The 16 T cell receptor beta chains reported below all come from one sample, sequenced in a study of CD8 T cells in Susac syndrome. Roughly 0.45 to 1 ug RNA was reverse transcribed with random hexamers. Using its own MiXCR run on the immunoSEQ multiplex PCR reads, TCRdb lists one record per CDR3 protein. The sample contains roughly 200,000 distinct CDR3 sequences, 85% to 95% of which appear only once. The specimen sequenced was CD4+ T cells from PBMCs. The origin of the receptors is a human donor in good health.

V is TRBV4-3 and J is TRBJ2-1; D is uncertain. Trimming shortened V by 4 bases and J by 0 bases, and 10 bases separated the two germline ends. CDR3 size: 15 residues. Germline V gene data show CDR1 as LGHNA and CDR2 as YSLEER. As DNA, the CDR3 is TGCGCCAGCAGCCCGGTGTGGCGCTCCTACAATGAGCAGTTCTTC. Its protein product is CASSPVWRSYNEQFF.

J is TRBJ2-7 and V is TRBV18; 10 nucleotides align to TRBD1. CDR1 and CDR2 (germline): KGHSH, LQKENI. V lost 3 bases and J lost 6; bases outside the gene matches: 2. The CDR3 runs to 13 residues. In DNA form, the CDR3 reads TGTGCCAGCTCACCGGACAGGGGGGCCGAGCAGTACTTC. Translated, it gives CASSPDRGAEQYF.

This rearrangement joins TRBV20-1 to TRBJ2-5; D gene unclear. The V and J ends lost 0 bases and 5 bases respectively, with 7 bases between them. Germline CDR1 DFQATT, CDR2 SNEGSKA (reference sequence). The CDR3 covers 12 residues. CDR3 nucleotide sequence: TGCAGTGCTAGAGAGCCATCGGAGACCCAGTACTTC. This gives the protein CSAREPSETQYF.

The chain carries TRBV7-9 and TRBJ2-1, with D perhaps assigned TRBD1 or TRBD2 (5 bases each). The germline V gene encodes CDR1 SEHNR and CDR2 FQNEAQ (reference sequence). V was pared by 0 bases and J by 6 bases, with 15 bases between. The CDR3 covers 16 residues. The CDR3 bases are TGTGCCAGCAGCTTAGCGCTGAGGGGATCGTTCAATGAGCAGTTCTTC. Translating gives CASSLALRGSFNEQFF.

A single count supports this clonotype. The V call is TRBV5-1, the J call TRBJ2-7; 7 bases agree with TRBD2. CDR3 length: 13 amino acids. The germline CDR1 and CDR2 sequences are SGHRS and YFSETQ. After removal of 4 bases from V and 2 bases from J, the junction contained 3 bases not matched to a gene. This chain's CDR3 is CASSIGTTYEQYV. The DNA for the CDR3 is TGCGCCAGCAGCATCGGGACTACCTACGAGCAGTACGTC.

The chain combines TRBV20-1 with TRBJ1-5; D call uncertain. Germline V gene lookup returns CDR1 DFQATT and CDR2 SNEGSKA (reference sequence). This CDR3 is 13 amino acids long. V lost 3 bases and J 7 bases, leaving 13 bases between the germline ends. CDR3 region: CSARTGGGQPQHF. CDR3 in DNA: TGCAGTGCTAGGACCGGAGGAGGGCAGCCCCAGCATTTT.

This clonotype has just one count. The CDR3 nucleotides are TGCAGCGTACCGGGACAGGGAAACACTGAAGCTTTCTTT. It translates to CSVPGQGNTEAFF. The chain combines TRBV29-1 with TRBJ1-1, with 9 bases fitting TRBD1. This CDR3 contains 13 residues. Trimming cost V 6 bases and J 2 bases; bases outside gene matches: 4. The germline V gene has CDR1 SQVTM and CDR2 ANQGSEA. Variable domain in full (rest from reference TRBV29-1 and TRBJ1-1): SAVISQKPSRDICQRGTSLTIQCQVDSQVTMMFWYRQQPGQSLTLIATANQGSEATYESGFVIDKFPISRPNLTFSTLTVSNMSPEDSSIYLCSVPGQGNTEAFFGQGTRLTVV.

The CDR3, as DNA: TGCGCCAGCAGCCAGCAGGACGGCGATGGCTACACCTTC. Translating gives CASSQQDGDGYTF. The genes are TRBV5-1 and TRBJ1-2; D gene ambiguous. The V and J ends lost 4 bases and 6 bases respectively, with 13 bases between them. Germline V gene lookup returns CDR1 SGHRS and CDR2 YFSETQ. This CDR3 has 13 residues.

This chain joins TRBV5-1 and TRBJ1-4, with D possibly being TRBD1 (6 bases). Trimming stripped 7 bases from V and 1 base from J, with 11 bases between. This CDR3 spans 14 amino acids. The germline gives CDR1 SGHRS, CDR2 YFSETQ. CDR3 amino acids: CASGLGGTNEKLFF. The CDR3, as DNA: TGCGCCAGCGGACTAGGGGGAACTAATGAAAAACTGTTTTTT.

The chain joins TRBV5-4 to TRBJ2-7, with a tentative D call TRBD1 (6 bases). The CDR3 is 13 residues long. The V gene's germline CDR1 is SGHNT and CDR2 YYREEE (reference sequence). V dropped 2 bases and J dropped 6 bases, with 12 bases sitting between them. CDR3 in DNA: TGTGCCAGCAGCTTAACAGGGTCGGGCGAGCAGTACTTC. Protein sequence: CASSLTGSGEQYF.

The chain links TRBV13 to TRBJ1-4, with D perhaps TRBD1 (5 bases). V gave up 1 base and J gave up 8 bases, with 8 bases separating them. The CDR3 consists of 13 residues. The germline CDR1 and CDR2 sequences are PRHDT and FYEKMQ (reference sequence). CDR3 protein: CASSLVRGEKLFF. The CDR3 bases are TGTGCCAGCAGCTTAGTCCGGGGGGAAAAACTGTTTTTT.

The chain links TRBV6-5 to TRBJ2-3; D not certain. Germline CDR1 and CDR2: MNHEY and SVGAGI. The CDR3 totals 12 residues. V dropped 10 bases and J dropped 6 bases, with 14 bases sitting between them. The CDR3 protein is CATITPGDTQYF. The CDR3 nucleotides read TGTGCCACCATAACCCCCGGGGATACGCAGTATTTT.

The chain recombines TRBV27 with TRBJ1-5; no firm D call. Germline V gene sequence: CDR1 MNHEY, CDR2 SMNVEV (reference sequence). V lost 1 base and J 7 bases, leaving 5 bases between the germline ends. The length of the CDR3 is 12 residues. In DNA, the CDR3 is TGTGCCAGCAGTTTATTGGGGCAGCCCCAGCATTTT. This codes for CASSLLGQPQHF.

The CDR3 DNA reads TGTGCCACCAGTGATTTTACATCGACAGGGGAAGAGCAGTATTTT. It specifies CATSDFTSTGEEQYF. The chain uses TRBV24-1 and TRBJ2-3; 8 bases match TRBD1. CDR1 and CDR2 (germline): KGHDR, SFDVKD. The CDR3 is made up of 15 amino acids. The ends lost 1 base at V and 11 bases at J; junction bases unmatched: 10.

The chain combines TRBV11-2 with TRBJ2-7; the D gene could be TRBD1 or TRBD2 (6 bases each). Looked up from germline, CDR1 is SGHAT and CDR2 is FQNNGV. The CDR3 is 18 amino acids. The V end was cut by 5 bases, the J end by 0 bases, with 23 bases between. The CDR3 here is CASSPQVGGGPFSYEQYF. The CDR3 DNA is TGTGCCAGCAGCCCACAAGTAGGAGGGGGGCCATTCTCCTACGAGCAGTACTTC.

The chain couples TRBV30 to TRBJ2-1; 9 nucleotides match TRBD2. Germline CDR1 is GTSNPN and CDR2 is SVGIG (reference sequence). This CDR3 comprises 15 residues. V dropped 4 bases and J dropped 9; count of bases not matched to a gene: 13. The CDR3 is CAWTLGLAVNGEQFF. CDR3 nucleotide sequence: TGTGCCTGGACCCTGGGACTAGCCGTCAACGGTGAGCAGTTCTTC.